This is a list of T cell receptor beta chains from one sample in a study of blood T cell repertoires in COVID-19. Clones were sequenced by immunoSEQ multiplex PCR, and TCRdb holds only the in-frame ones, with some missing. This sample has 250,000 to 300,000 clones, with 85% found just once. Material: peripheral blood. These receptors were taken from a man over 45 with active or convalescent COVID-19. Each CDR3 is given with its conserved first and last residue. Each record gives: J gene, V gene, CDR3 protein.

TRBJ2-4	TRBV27	CASNLRGDGKNIQYF
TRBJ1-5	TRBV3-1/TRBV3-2	CASSQSNAAANQPQHF
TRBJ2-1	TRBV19	CASSLKGTGGLREQFF
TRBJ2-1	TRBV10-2	CASRGLEAYNEQFF
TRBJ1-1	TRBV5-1	CASNPYRPNTEAFF
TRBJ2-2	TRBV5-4	CASTELAGGLSGELFF
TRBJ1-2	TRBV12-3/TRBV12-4	CASSSDSPISYTF
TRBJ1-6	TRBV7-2	CASTATRNSPLHF
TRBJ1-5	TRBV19	CASSWGVDQPQHF
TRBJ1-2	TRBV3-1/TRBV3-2	CASSQRNSYGYTF
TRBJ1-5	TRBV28	CASGDPLKTGTNQPQHF
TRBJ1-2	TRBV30	CAWSVGTGGLFNYGYTF
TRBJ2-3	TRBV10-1	CASSTGEVADTQYF
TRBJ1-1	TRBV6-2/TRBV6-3	CASSPQGFWTGGEAFF
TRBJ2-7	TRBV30	CAWSNTYEQYF
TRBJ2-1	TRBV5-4	CASSLEREQFF
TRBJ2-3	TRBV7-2	CASTPWGLAGGSTDTQYF
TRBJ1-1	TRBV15	CATSRDSSGGLNTEAFF
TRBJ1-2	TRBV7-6	CASSPNRGSVSDGYTF
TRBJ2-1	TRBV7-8	CASSDGRGGRAYNEQFF
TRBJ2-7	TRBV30	CAWTPFSERGRPLQYNEQYF
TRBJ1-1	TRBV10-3	CAISEGQGVSTEAFF
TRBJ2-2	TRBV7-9	CASSLTGAGELFF
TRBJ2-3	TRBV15	CATSRDLQGLGTDTQYF
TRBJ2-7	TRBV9	CASSGGGVRNEQYF
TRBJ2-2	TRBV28	CASSPGQRTGELFF
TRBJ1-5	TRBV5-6	CASSVTGGGNQPQHF
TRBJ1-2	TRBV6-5	CASRRTGVGYGYTF
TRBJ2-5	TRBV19	CASSGQKGAQYF
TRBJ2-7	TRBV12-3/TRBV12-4	CASSLAHEQYF
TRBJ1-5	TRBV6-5	CASLGGLSNQPQHF
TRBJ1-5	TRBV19	CASSTGQNSNQPQHF
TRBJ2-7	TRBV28	CASSLLGGGLAGPSPKISYEQYF
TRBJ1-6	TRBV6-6	CASRETSNNSPLHF
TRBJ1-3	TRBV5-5	CASRFTGSSGNTIYF
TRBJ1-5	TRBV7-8	CASSLVQGGIAQHF
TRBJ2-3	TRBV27	CASSLLALSDTQYF
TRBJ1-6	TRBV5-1	CASSFTGKTSPLHF
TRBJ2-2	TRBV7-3	CASSLTGTGAANTGELFF
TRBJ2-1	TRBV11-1	CASSFVAGGGNEQFF
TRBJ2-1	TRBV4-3	CASSQGTGRTSRNEQFF
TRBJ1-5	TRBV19	CASSIVGGNQPQHF
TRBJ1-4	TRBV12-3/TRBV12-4	CASSLGQNEKLFF
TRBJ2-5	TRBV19	CASSGGIETQYF
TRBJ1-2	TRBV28	CASSSGQPLRGYTF
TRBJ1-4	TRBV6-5	CASSYQGGRREKLFF
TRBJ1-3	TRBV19	CASSTTHGGTIYF
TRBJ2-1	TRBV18	CASSPQLAGDELVNEQFF
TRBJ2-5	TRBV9	CASSLRDRGYETQYF
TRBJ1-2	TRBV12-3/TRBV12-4	CASTPGLAYGYTF
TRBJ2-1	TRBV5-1	CASSFTTGGRGNEQFF
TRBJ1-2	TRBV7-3	CASSLGAGDGYTF
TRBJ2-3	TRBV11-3	CASSAVPQYF
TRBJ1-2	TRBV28	CATWDRPRAYGYTF
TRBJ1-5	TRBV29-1	CSVGDRGYQPQHF
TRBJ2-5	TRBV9	CASSATGLETQYF
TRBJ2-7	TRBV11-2	CASSPLTGRGEQYF
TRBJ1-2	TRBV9	CASSVDIGTGYGYTF
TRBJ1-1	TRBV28	CASSSVTNWAGAHTEAFF
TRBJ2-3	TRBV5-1	CASSLGQILTDTQYF